The rows below give T cell receptor beta chains drawn from one sample of a study of T cells in Graves' hyperthyroidism and ophthalmopathy. MiXCR, run by TCRdb on the multiplex PCR reads, gives a single entry per CDR3 protein. In the table there are hundreds of thousands of distinct CDR3 sequences, around a sixth of which are singletons. Material: blood. These receptors came from a woman in her fifties or sixties with Graves' hyperthyroidism that later progressed to Graves' ophthalmopathy. The CDR3 runs from the conserved cysteine through the conserved F or W. D genes are given only for firm matches. Where a row states a size, it is once, few, many or the class of an expanded clone; other rows omit it.

J gene: TRBJ2-1
clone size: few
D gene: -
V gene: TRBV6-1
CDR3 protein: CASSDTGLPSSYNEQFF
CDR3 DNA: TGTGCCAGCAGTGACACAGGGTTGCCGAGCTCCTACAATGAGCAGTTCTTC

J gene: TRBJ2-1
clone size: many
D gene: TRBD2
V gene: TRBV12-3/TRBV12-4
CDR3 protein: CASSRLAYEQFF
CDR3 DNA: TGTGCCAGCTCTAGACTAGCGTATGAGCAGTTCTTC

J gene: TRBJ2-3
clone size: many
D gene: -
V gene: TRBV20-1
CDR3 protein: CSARVVDTQYF
CDR3 DNA: TGCAGTGCTAGAGTAGTGGATACGCAGTATTTT

J gene: TRBJ1-2
clone size: -
D gene: TRBD1
V gene: TRBV11-2
CDR3 protein: CASSLQPGTGNYGYTF
CDR3 DNA: TGTGCCAGCAGCTTGCAACCCGGGACAGGGAACTATGGCTACACCTTC

J gene: TRBJ1-3
clone size: few
D gene: TRBD1
V gene: TRBV2
CDR3 protein: CASGWDRAYGNTIYF
CDR3 DNA: TGTGCCAGCGGATGGGACAGGGCTTACGGAAACACCATATATTTT

J gene: TRBJ1-2
clone size: -
D gene: -
V gene: TRBV6-1
CDR3 protein: CASSRTPWDGYTF
CDR3 DNA: TGTGCCAGCAGCCGGACACCCTGGGACGGCTACACCTTC

J gene: TRBJ1-2
clone size: few
D gene: TRBD1
V gene: TRBV3-1
CDR3 protein: CASSQLRGGGDGYTF
CDR3 DNA: TGTGCCAGCAGCCAGCTCAGGGGAGGGGGCGATGGCTACACCTTC

J gene: TRBJ2-1
clone size: many
D gene: TRBD2
V gene: TRBV11-2
CDR3 protein: CASSSGTSGGAYNEQFF
CDR3 DNA: TGTGCCAGCTCCTCCGGGACTAGCGGGGGGGCCTACAATGAGCAGTTCTTC

J gene: TRBJ2-5
clone size: many
D gene: -
V gene: TRBV20-1
CDR3 protein: CSANGRDAQETQYF
CDR3 DNA: TGCAGTGCGAACGGCCGGGACGCCCAAGAGACCCAGTACTTC

J gene: TRBJ2-3
clone size: -
D gene: TRBD1
V gene: TRBV6-1
CDR3 protein: CASSRQGDFSTDTQYF
CDR3 DNA: TGTGCCAGCAGTCGGCAGGGGGATTTTAGCACAGATACGCAGTATTTT

J gene: TRBJ2-3
clone size: many
D gene: TRBD2
V gene: TRBV12-3/TRBV12-4
CDR3 protein: CASSQLAGAAVTQYF
CDR3 DNA: TGTGCCAGCAGCCAACTAGCGGGGGCCGCGGTTACGCAGTATTTT

J gene: TRBJ2-3
clone size: few
D gene: TRBD1
V gene: TRBV9
CDR3 protein: CASSAPGTDSTDTQYF
CDR3 DNA: TGTGCCAGCAGCGCCCCTGGGACAGACAGCACAGATACGCAGTATTTT

J gene: TRBJ2-5
clone size: -
D gene: TRBD2
V gene: TRBV20-1
CDR3 protein: CSARVLAGGLQETQYF
CDR3 DNA: TGCAGTGCTAGAGTTCTAGCGGGGGGACTACAAGAGACCCAGTACTTC

J gene: TRBJ1-4
clone size: -
D gene: -
V gene: TRBV5-5
CDR3 protein: CASRPGLEAEKLFF
CDR3 DNA: TGTGCCAGCAGGCCGGGCCTTGAGGCGGAAAAACTGTTTTTT

J gene: TRBJ1-5
clone size: few
D gene: TRBD1
V gene: TRBV19
CDR3 protein: CASSTPQGANQPQHF
CDR3 DNA: TGTGCCAGTAGTACACCACAGGGGGCTAATCAGCCCCAGCATTTT

J gene: TRBJ1-2
clone size: -
D gene: TRBD1
V gene: TRBV6-1
CDR3 protein: CASSFGTGESGYTF
CDR3 DNA: TGTGCCAGCAGCTTCGGGACAGGGGAATCTGGCTACACCTTC

J gene: TRBJ1-4
clone size: -
D gene: -
V gene: TRBV6-1
CDR3 protein: CASSPGKVNEKLFF
CDR3 DNA: TGTGCCAGCAGTCCAGGGAAAGTAAATGAAAAACTGTTTTTT

J gene: TRBJ1-5
clone size: -
D gene: -
V gene: TRBV5-1
CDR3 protein: CASSLDAGDQPQHF
CDR3 DNA: TGCGCCAGCAGCTTGGACGCGGGCGATCAGCCCCAGCATTTT

J gene: TRBJ2-7
clone size: many
D gene: -
V gene: TRBV5-1
CDR3 protein: CASSLAVGKSSYEQYF
CDR3 DNA: TGCGCCAGCAGCTTGGCCGTCGGAAAGAGCTCCTACGAGCAGTACTTC

J gene: TRBJ1-1
clone size: -
D gene: -
V gene: TRBV19
CDR3 protein: CASSIAASGLNTEAFF
CDR3 DNA: TGTGCCAGTAGTATCGCCGCGTCAGGGTTGAACACTGAAGCTTTCTTT

J gene: TRBJ1-6
clone size: many
D gene: TRBD1
V gene: TRBV12-3/TRBV12-4
CDR3 protein: CASSLEQGSSPLHF
CDR3 DNA: TGTGCCAGCAGTTTGGAACAGGGGTCCTCACCCCTCCACTTT

J gene: TRBJ2-5
clone size: many
D gene: -
V gene: TRBV27
CDR3 protein: CASSLRRDGETQYF
CDR3 DNA: TGTGCCAGCAGTTTACGCAGGGATGGGGAGACCCAGTACTTC

J gene: TRBJ2-6
clone size: -
D gene: TRBD1
V gene: TRBV5-1
CDR3 protein: CASSGGPGQAYSGANVLTF
CDR3 DNA: TGCGCCAGCAGTGGGGGGCCGGGACAGGCGTACTCTGGGGCCAACGTCCTGACTTTC

J gene: TRBJ2-5
clone size: -
D gene: -
V gene: TRBV9
CDR3 protein: CASSGGNEETQYF
CDR3 DNA: TGTGCCAGCAGCGGGGGGAATGAAGAGACCCAGTACTTC

J gene: TRBJ1-1
clone size: many
D gene: -
V gene: TRBV3-1
CDR3 protein: CASSPKDRNTEAFF
CDR3 DNA: TGTGCCAGCAGCCCCAAGGACAGGAACACTGAAGCTTTCTTT

J gene: TRBJ1-4
clone size: few
D gene: -
V gene: TRBV18
CDR3 protein: CASSPRPQRGEKLFF
CDR3 DNA: TGTGCCAGCTCACCACGACCCCAACGGGGTGAAAAACTGTTTTTT

J gene: TRBJ2-1
clone size: -
D gene: TRBD2
V gene: TRBV12-3/TRBV12-4
CDR3 protein: CASSLSSGAGDEQFF
CDR3 DNA: TGTGCCAGCAGTTTATCTAGCGGGGCGGGGGATGAGCAGTTCTTC

J gene: TRBJ2-1
clone size: -
D gene: -
V gene: TRBV7-9
CDR3 protein: CASSLITDRQFF
CDR3 DNA: TGTGCCAGCAGCTTAATCACGGACCGGCAGTTCTTC

J gene: TRBJ1-2
clone size: few
D gene: -
V gene: TRBV2
CDR3 protein: CASTEDRSYGYTF
CDR3 DNA: TGTGCCAGCACAGAAGACAGGAGCTATGGCTACACCTTC

J gene: TRBJ1-1
clone size: -
D gene: -
V gene: TRBV7-9
CDR3 protein: CAPRLRGRAFF
CDR3 DNA: TGTGCCCCTCGACTTAGGGGCCGGGCTTTCTTT

J gene: TRBJ2-1
clone size: -
D gene: TRBD2
V gene: TRBV5-8
CDR3 protein: CASSLYWTSGNSYNEQFF
CDR3 DNA: TGTGCCAGCAGCCTTTACTGGACTAGCGGGAACTCCTACAATGAGCAGTTCTTC

J gene: TRBJ1-3
clone size: -
D gene: -
V gene: TRBV5-1
CDR3 protein: CASSLERGNTIYF
CDR3 DNA: TGCGCCAGCAGCTTGGAGCGGGGAAACACCATATATTTT

J gene: TRBJ1-1
clone size: few
D gene: -
V gene: TRBV27
CDR3 protein: CASSRGAVTEAFF
CDR3 DNA: TGTGCCAGCAGCCGAGGGGCTGTAACTGAAGCTTTCTTT

J gene: TRBJ2-1
clone size: many
D gene: -
V gene: TRBV7-2
CDR3 protein: CASRTALSSYNEQFF
CDR3 DNA: TGTGCCAGCAGGACCGCCCTGAGCTCCTACAATGAGCAGTTCTTC

J gene: TRBJ1-3
clone size: -
D gene: -
V gene: TRBV9
CDR3 protein: CASSDPRRGGNTIYF
CDR3 DNA: TGTGCCAGCAGCGATCCCAGGCGAGGAGGAAACACCATATATTTT

J gene: TRBJ2-1
clone size: few
D gene: TRBD2
V gene: TRBV6-1
CDR3 protein: CASTKRGGWNEQFF
CDR3 DNA: TGTGCCAGCACCAAGCGGGGGGGCTGGAATGAGCAGTTCTTC

J gene: TRBJ2-1
clone size: -
D gene: TRBD1
V gene: TRBV9
CDR3 protein: CASSVPGQEHNEQFF
CDR3 DNA: TGTGCCAGCAGCGTTCCGGGACAGGAGCACAATGAGCAGTTCTTC

J gene: TRBJ2-1
clone size: -
D gene: -
V gene: TRBV12-3/TRBV12-4
CDR3 protein: CASSFVQGFDEQFF
CDR3 DNA: TGTGCCAGCAGTTTTGTTCAGGGCTTCGATGAGCAGTTCTTC

J gene: TRBJ1-5
clone size: -
D gene: -
V gene: TRBV15
CDR3 protein: CATSRDRVFNQPQHF
CDR3 DNA: TGTGCCACCAGCAGAGATCGGGTGTTCAATCAGCCCCAGCATTTT

J gene: TRBJ1-1
clone size: few
D gene: -
V gene: TRBV6-1
CDR3 protein: CASHKGGTEAFF
CDR3 DNA: TGTGCCAGCCACAAGGGGGGCACTGAAGCTTTCTTT

J gene: TRBJ2-3
clone size: many
D gene: -
V gene: TRBV11-2
CDR3 protein: CASSPLGLITDTQYF
CDR3 DNA: TGTGCCAGCAGCCCGCTGGGACTTATCACAGATACGCAGTATTTT

J gene: TRBJ1-4
clone size: many
D gene: TRBD1
V gene: TRBV12-3/TRBV12-4
CDR3 protein: CASRQDRAVNEKLFF
CDR3 DNA: TGTGCCAGCAGACAAGACAGGGCAGTTAATGAAAAACTGTTTTTT

J gene: TRBJ1-2
clone size: few
D gene: TRBD1
V gene: TRBV7-9
CDR3 protein: CASSYGTVGYTF
CDR3 DNA: TGTGCCAGCAGCTACGGGACAGTTGGCTACACCTTC

J gene: TRBJ2-5
clone size: many
D gene: -
V gene: TRBV5-1
CDR3 protein: CASSAPGTDEETQYF
CDR3 DNA: TGCGCCAGCAGTGCCCCCGGGACGGACGAAGAGACCCAGTACTTC

J gene: TRBJ1-4
clone size: few
D gene: TRBD1
V gene: TRBV9
CDR3 protein: CASSPGGREKLFF
CDR3 DNA: TGTGCCAGCAGCCCAGGGGGCAGAGAAAAACTGTTTTTT

J gene: TRBJ1-2
clone size: few
D gene: -
V gene: TRBV6-4
CDR3 protein: CASSDSIIGDSQDYGYTF
CDR3 DNA: TGTGCCAGCAGTGACTCGATAATCGGCGACTCGCAGGATTATGGCTACACCTTC

J gene: TRBJ1-1
clone size: few
D gene: -
V gene: TRBV5-1
CDR3 protein: CASSTRTANTEAFF
CDR3 DNA: TGCGCCAGCAGCACAAGGACAGCGAACACTGAAGCTTTCTTT

J gene: TRBJ2-1
clone size: many
D gene: -
V gene: TRBV7-3
CDR3 protein: CASSLDPIRNEQFF
CDR3 DNA: TGTGCCAGCAGCTTAGACCCGATTCGCAATGAGCAGTTCTTC

J gene: TRBJ1-1
clone size: many
D gene: TRBD1
V gene: TRBV3-1
CDR3 protein: CASSQGPRGQGYTEAFF
CDR3 DNA: TGTGCCAGCAGCCAAGGACCTAGGGGGCAGGGGTACACTGAAGCTTTCTTT

J gene: TRBJ1-3
clone size: many
D gene: -
V gene: TRBV7-8
CDR3 protein: CASSLTGNTIYF
CDR3 DNA: TGTGCCAGCAGCTTAACGGGAAACACCATATATTTT

J gene: TRBJ2-2
clone size: -
D gene: -
V gene: TRBV20-1
CDR3 protein: CSAPRGGADTGELFF
CDR3 DNA: TGCAGTGCCCCGAGGGGGGGCGCGGACACCGGGGAGCTGTTTTTT

J gene: TRBJ2-5
clone size: -
D gene: -
V gene: TRBV19
CDR3 protein: CASSIDAGFQETQYF
CDR3 DNA: TGTGCCAGTAGTATAGACGCGGGGTTTCAGGAGACCCAGTACTTC

J gene: TRBJ1-1
clone size: -
D gene: -
V gene: TRBV10-3
CDR3 protein: CAISQNGGENTEAFF
CDR3 DNA: TGTGCCATCAGCCAGAACGGGGGAGAGAACACTGAAGCTTTCTTT

J gene: TRBJ2-7
clone size: few
D gene: -
V gene: TRBV7-9
CDR3 protein: CASSSADSLPNEQYF
CDR3 DNA: TGTGCCAGCAGCTCGGCGGACAGCCTTCCCAACGAGCAGTACTTC

J gene: TRBJ2-5
clone size: many
D gene: -
V gene: TRBV20-1
CDR3 protein: CSAIDTDQETQYF
CDR3 DNA: TGCAGTGCTATAGACACCGACCAAGAGACCCAGTACTTC